This is a list of T cell receptor beta chains from one sample in a study of CD8 T cells in Susac syndrome. TCRdb reanalysed the immunoSEQ multiplex PCR reads using MiXCR and keeps one entry per CDR3 protein. The data contain some 200,000 distinct CDR3 sequences, just under 95% of them seen just once; the ten biggest clones take up approximately 0.15%. Sequenced material: CD8+ T cells from PBMCs. The origin of the receptors is a human donor with Susac syndrome. Both conserved end residues are part of each CDR3.

V gene	J gene	CDR3 protein
TRBV7-9	TRBJ1-2	CASSLEGPGYGYTF
TRBV3-1	TRBJ2-3	CASSQVEGGRSTDTQYF
TRBV30	TRBJ2-7	CAWTGVAGYEQYF
TRBV13	TRBJ1-1	CASNALYTEAFF
TRBV11-2	TRBJ2-7	CASTTSGRAMVEEQYF
TRBV18	TRBJ1-1	CASSPGRVGFRTEAFF
TRBV5-1	TRBJ2-1	CASSLGVRGSYNEQFF
TRBV9	TRBJ1-1	CASSAGQLTEAFF
TRBV7-8	TRBJ2-7	CASSRSVAGGYEQYF
TRBV5-6	TRBJ2-6	CASSFSVSGANVLTF
TRBV7-9	TRBJ2-1	CASSPLLAGDGNNEQFF
TRBV25-1	TRBJ1-5	CASSESSNQPQHF
TRBV6-5	TRBJ2-7	CASSYSWDRGYEQYF
TRBV28	TRBJ2-4	CARPTISGVISLAKNIQYF
TRBV11-2	TRBJ2-2	CASSVLAGGGTGELFF
TRBV19	TRBJ2-3	CASSAGLGTDTQYF
TRBV19	TRBJ2-3	CASSIWTGMNTDTQYF
TRBV7-3	TRBJ1-1	CASSLGGDRTEAFF
TRBV20-1	TRBJ2-7	CSARDTPAGSYEQYF
TRBV12-5	TRBJ2-7	CASGFSTGGSDEQYF